The rows below give T cell receptor beta chains drawn from one sample of a study of lymphopenia after photon versus proton radiotherapy. Using immunoSEQ multiplex PCR, the repertoire was profiled, and TCRdb retains in-frame clones only, with some absent. The data contain over 30,000 clones, 84% of them singletons. The sample here was peripheral blood, taken from a patient treated with proton-based radiotherapy. The receptor set was obtained from a woman between 65 and 79 years old with pancreatic cancer. CDR3s include the opening cysteine and the closing phenylalanine or tryptophan. D genes are given only for firm matches. Clone size is not always given. Where it is, it says once, few, many or a class for expanded clones.

CDR3nt,CDR3aa,j_gene,v_gene,d_gene,len,abundance
TGCGCCAGCAGCTCCGGGGCCCAGGGGAAAGGAAACACCATATATTTT,CASSSGAQGKGNTIYF,TRBJ1-3,TRBV5-1,.,16,.
TGTGCCAGCCGAACGCCTAGCGGAGCTTACGAGCAGTACTTC,CASRTPSGAYEQYF,TRBJ2-7,TRBV28,TRBD2,14,.
TGTGCCAGCAGCCCTATAGCGGGAGGGGCCTCCTACGAGCAGTACTTC,CASSPIAGGASYEQYF,TRBJ2-7,TRBV9,TRBD2,16,.
TGTGCCTGGAGTGGCACCCCATCTAGCGGGAGGTCCCTCTTC,CAWSGTPSSGRSLF,TRBJ2-7,TRBV30,TRBD2,14,.
TGCGCCAGCAGAGGCGTGGATACGCAGTATTTT,CASRGVDTQYF,TRBJ2-3,TRBV5-1,.,11,once
TGTGCCAGCAGGACTAGCGGGAGTAACGAGCAGTACTTC,CASRTSGSNEQYF,TRBJ2-7,TRBV27,TRBD2,13,.
TGTGCCAGCAGCTTTAAGACTGAAGCTTTCTTT,CASSFKTEAFF,TRBJ1-1,TRBV7-9,.,11,.
TGTGCCACCAGCAGAGACCGAATAGGCTACGAGCAGTACTTC,CATSRDRIGYEQYF,TRBJ2-7,TRBV15,.,14,few
TGTGCCAGCAGCGAGGCCCAGGGAGCAAATGGCTACACCTTC,CASSEAQGANGYTF,TRBJ1-2,TRBV28,.,14,medium-sized
TGTGCCAGTAGATCTCTCACTGCGCGGATGAACACTGAAGCTTTCTTT,CASRSLTARMNTEAFF,TRBJ1-1,TRBV19,.,16,.
TGTGCCAGCAGTTTATCAGAGTCGGGCACTGAAGCTTTCTTT,CASSLSESGTEAFF,TRBJ1-1,TRBV28,.,14,once
TGTGCCAGCAGTCGCGGTCTGGACAATGAGCAGTTCTTC,CASSRGLDNEQFF,TRBJ2-1,TRBV7-3,.,13,.
TGTGCCAGCAGTGGGAGAACAGGGGGAGATCCCCAGCATTTT,CASSGRTGGDPQHF,TRBJ1-5,TRBV6-1,TRBD1,14,once
TGTGCCAGCAACACCCCGTCAGGCGCTTTCTATGGCTACACCTTC,CASNTPSGAFYGYTF,TRBJ1-2,TRBV28,.,15,.
TGTGCCAGCAGCACCGGGACAGGGGACCTCTACGAGCAGTACTTC,CASSTGTGDLYEQYF,TRBJ2-7,TRBV6-9,TRBD1,15,once
TGTGCCATCTGGAGCAGGGGGACCTATGGCTACACCTTC,CAIWSRGTYGYTF,TRBJ1-2,TRBV10-3,TRBD1,13,few
TGTGCCAGAAGCTTGGACAGGGAGAGAGATACGCAGTATTTT,CARSLDRERDTQYF,TRBJ2-3,TRBV5-3,.,14,.
TGCAGCGTTGAAGTGGGCCAGGCAGTCCAAGAGACCCAATACTTC,CSVEVGQAVQETQYF,TRBJ2-5,TRBV29-1,.,15,.
TGTGCCAGCAGTGACTCTGGGCGGGAGTGGGGGGAGCAGTACTTC,CASSDSGREWGEQYF,TRBJ2-7,TRBV6-4,TRBD2,15,few
TGTGCCAGCAGTTACGACAGGGGTAACGAAAAACTGTTTTTT,CASSYDRGNEKLFF,TRBJ1-4,TRBV6-5,TRBD1,14,.
TGTGCCAGCAGTTTATGGGGACTAGCGGGAGGGCCGGGGGAGCTGTTTTTT,CASSLWGLAGGPGELFF,TRBJ2-2,TRBV28,TRBD2,17,.
TGTGCCAGCAGCGCGGGCGGGAGTTTGGATACGCAGTATTTT,CASSAGGSLDTQYF,TRBJ2-3,TRBV9,TRBD2,14,.
TGTGCCAGCAGGGGAGCCGGGACTAGCGGGAGTGCAGATACGCAGTATTTT,CASRGAGTSGSADTQYF,TRBJ2-3,TRBV11-3,TRBD2,17,.
TGCGCCAGCAGCCAAGAGAGGAAGGGACTAGCGGGAGGTCCGGTTGAGCAGTTCTTC,CASSQERKGLAGGPVEQFF,TRBJ2-1,TRBV4-1,TRBD2,19,.
TGTGCCATCAGTCCTAGGGTGGAGGGTGACACTGAAGCTTTCTTT,CAISPRVEGDTEAFF,TRBJ1-1,TRBV10-3,.,15,.
TGCGCCAGACCTGACAGGGGCCACGGCAATGAGCAGTTCTTC,CARPDRGHGNEQFF,TRBJ2-1,TRBV5-1,TRBD1,14,.
TGTGCCAGCAGCAAAGTGGGGGTTGAAAACACAGATACGCAGTATTTT,CASSKVGVENTDTQYF,TRBJ2-3,TRBV21-1,.,16,.
TGTGCCAGCAGTTCCCGCTTTGGACAGGGGGTAGTCGACGAGCAGTACTTC,CASSSRFGQGVVDEQYF,TRBJ2-7,TRBV28,TRBD1,17,.
TGTGCCTGGAGTAACAAGATGAACACTGAAGCTTTCTTT,CAWSNKMNTEAFF,TRBJ1-1,TRBV30,.,13,.
TGTGCCAGCAATGGTTGCACAGATACGCAGTATTTT,CASNGCTDTQYF,TRBJ2-3,TRBV21-1,.,12,.
TGTGCCAGCAGTGAAGATTTGCGGTCCGGGGGGACCCAGTACTTC,CASSEDLRSGGTQYF,TRBJ2-5,TRBV2,.,15,.
TGTGCCAGCGGCGAGGCCCTTAGCAATCAGCCCCAGCATTTT,CASGEALSNQPQHF,TRBJ1-5,TRBV2,.,14,.
TGTGCCAGCAGCGATCTAACAGGGTTCTACGAGCAGTACTTC,CASSDLTGFYEQYF,TRBJ2-7,TRBV11-3,.,14,once
TGTGCCAGCAGCCCGGAACAGGGGTCGGGCGGGGGCTACACCTTC,CASSPEQGSGGGYTF,TRBJ1-2,TRBV6-4,TRBD1,15,.
TGTGCCAGTAGTAGCTTTTGGGGACAGGGATCCTACGAGCAGTACTTC,CASSSFWGQGSYEQYF,TRBJ2-7,TRBV19,TRBD1,16,medium-sized
TGTGCCAGCAGCCCCGTGGACAGGGTGACCTCCTACGAGCAGTACTTC,CASSPVDRVTSYEQYF,TRBJ2-7,TRBV7-3,TRBD1,16,.
TGTGCCAGCAGCCCCATGGGACCCCCCACTAACTATGGCTACACCTTC,CASSPMGPPTNYGYTF,TRBJ1-2,TRBV7-9,.,16,.
TGCGCCAGCAGCCCCATAATGGTTTCCTATGGCTACACCTTC,CASSPIMVSYGYTF,TRBJ1-2,TRBV5-1,.,14,.
TGTGCCAGCAGACCAAGACAGGGGGCGGCCACCGGGGAGCTGTTTTTT,CASRPRQGAATGELFF,TRBJ2-2,TRBV27,TRBD1,16,.
TGCGCCAGCAGCCAAGATAGGCAGCTTAGCTCCTACAATGAGCAGTTCTTC,CASSQDRQLSSYNEQFF,TRBJ2-1,TRBV4-1,.,17,.
TGTGCCAGCAGCTTGGTGGTGGGAAGCTCCTACGAGCAGTACTTC,CASSLVVGSSYEQYF,TRBJ2-7,TRBV5-5,.,15,.
TGTGCCAGCAGCGTCGGCGGGATGACCCTTTACGAGCAGTACTTC,CASSVGGMTLYEQYF,TRBJ2-7,TRBV4-2,.,15,.
TGTGCCAGCAGCTTGTTGGCGGGAGGGTCCGAGGAGCTGTTTTTT,CASSLLAGGSEELFF,TRBJ2-2,TRBV7-3,TRBD2,15,.
TGTGCCATCAGTGAGAAGACTAGCGGGAGAAACGAGCAGTACTTC,CAISEKTSGRNEQYF,TRBJ2-7,TRBV10-3,TRBD2,15,few
TGCGCCAGCAGCCAAAGAGGGACCACCGGGGAGCTGTTTTTT,CASSQRGTTGELFF,TRBJ2-2,TRBV4-3,.,14,.
TGTGCCAGCAGAGAGACCGGGGACAATCAGCCCCAGCATTTT,CASRETGDNQPQHF,TRBJ1-5,TRBV6-6,.,14,few
TGTGCCAGCAGGAGGCCCCGGACTAGCGGAAACTACGAGCAGTACTTC,CASRRPRTSGNYEQYF,TRBJ2-7,TRBV28,TRBD2,16,.
TGTGCCAGCAGCTTAGCGGGGGCAATTGGAGGGGCCCAGTTCTTC,CASSLAGAIGGAQFF,TRBJ2-1,TRBV7-8,.,15,.
TGCAGCGGATCCCTCCAGGGAGGAACCGGGGAGCTGTTTTTT,CSGSLQGGTGELFF,TRBJ2-2,TRBV29-1,.,14,.
TGTGCCAGCAGTTCTCCAGCACTTGGACAGTACTCTGGAAACACCATATATTTT,CASSSPALGQYSGNTIYF,TRBJ1-3,TRBV28,.,18,.
TGTGCCAGCAGCTTCGCTTCCGGACTAGCGGGGATATTAGCCTACGAGCAGTACTTC,CASSFASGLAGILAYEQYF,TRBJ2-7,TRBV7-8,TRBD2,19,.
TGTGCCAGCAGTTTTCCGGGAGGGAAAGAGACCCAGTACTTC,CASSFPGGKETQYF,TRBJ2-5,TRBV7-2,TRBD2,14,.
TGTGCCAGCAAACCGGGACAGGGGAGAGAAAAACTGTTTTTT,CASKPGQGREKLFF,TRBJ1-4,TRBV6-5,TRBD1,14,.
TGTGCCAGTAGTACAATAGCTGCGGGAAGTTTAACTGAAGCTTTCTTT,CASSTIAAGSLTEAFF,TRBJ1-1,TRBV19,.,16,.
TGTGCCACCCGATTGAGACAGGGCAATCAGCCCCAGCATTTT,CATRLRQGNQPQHF,TRBJ1-5,TRBV15,.,14,few
TGTGCCAGCAGCTCAGGGACTAGCGGGAGTCGGTACACCGGGGAGCTGTTTTTT,CASSSGTSGSRYTGELFF,TRBJ2-2,TRBV7-6,TRBD2,18,.
TGTGCCAGCAGCGAGACAGACTCCTACGAGCAGTACTTC,CASSETDSYEQYF,TRBJ2-7,TRBV6-5,.,13,.
TGTGCCAGCTCACCAGAGGTAGCGGAGTACAATGAGCAGTTCTTC,CASSPEVAEYNEQFF,TRBJ2-1,TRBV18,.,15,.
TGTGCCAGCAACATCGGTTCTGGGGCCAACGTCCTGACTTTC,CASNIGSGANVLTF,TRBJ2-6,TRBV9,.,14,.